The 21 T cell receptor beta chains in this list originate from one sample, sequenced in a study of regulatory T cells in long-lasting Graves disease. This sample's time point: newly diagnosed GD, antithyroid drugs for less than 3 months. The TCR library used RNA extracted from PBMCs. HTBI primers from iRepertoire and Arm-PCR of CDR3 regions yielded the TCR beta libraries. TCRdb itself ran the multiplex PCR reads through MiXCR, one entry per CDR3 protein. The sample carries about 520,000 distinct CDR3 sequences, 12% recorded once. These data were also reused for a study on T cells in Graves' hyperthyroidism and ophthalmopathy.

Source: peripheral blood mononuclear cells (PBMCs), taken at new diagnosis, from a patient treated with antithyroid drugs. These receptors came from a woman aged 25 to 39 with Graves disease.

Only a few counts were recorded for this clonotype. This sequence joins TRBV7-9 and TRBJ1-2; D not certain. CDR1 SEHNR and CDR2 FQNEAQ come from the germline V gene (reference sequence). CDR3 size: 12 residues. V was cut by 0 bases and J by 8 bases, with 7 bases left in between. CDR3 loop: CASSLAGEGYTF. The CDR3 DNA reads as TGTGCCAGCAGCTTAGCCGGTGAGGGCTACACCTTC.

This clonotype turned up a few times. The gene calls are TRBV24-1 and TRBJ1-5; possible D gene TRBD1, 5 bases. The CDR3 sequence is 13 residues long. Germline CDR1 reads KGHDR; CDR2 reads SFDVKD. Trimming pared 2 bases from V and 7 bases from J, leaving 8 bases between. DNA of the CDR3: TGTGCCACCAGTGATTCCCAGGGCCAGCCCCAGCATTTT. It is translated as CATSDSQGQPQHF.

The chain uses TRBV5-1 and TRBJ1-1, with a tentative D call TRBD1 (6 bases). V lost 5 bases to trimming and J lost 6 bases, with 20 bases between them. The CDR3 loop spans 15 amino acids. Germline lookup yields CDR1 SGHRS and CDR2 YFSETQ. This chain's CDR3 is CASSPLTGTRPEAFF. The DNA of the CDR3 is TGCGCCAGCAGTCCCCTAACAGGGACCAGACCTGAAGCTTTCTTT.

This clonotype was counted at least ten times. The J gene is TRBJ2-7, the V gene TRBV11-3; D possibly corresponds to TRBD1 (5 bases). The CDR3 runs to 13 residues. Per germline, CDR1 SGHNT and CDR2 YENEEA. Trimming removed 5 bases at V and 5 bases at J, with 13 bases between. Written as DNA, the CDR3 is TGTGCCAGCAGCCCGAGAGACAGAAACGAGCAGTACTTC. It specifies CASSPRDRNEQYF.

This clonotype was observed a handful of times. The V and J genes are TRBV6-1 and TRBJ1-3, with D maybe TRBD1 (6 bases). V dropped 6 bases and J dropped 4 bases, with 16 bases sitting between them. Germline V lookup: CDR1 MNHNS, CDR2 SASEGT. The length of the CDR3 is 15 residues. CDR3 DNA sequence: TGTGCCAGCAGACCTACAGGGACGGTCGGAAACACCATATATTTT. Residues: CASRPTGTVGNTIYF.

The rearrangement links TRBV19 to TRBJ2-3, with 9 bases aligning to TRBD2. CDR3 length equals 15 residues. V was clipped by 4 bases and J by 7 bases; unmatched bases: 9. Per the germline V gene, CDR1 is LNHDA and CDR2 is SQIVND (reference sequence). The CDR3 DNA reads TGTGCCAGTAGTAGGCGGGAGGGCCAGAGGAATACGCAGTATTTT. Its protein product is CASSRREGQRNTQYF.

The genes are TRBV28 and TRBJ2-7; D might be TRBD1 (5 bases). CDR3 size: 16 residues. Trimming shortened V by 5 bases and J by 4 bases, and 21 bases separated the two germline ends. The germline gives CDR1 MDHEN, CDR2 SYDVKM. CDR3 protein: CASSGIGDRDPYEQYF. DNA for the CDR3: TGTGCCAGCAGTGGTATCGGTGACAGAGATCCTTACGAGCAGTACTTC.

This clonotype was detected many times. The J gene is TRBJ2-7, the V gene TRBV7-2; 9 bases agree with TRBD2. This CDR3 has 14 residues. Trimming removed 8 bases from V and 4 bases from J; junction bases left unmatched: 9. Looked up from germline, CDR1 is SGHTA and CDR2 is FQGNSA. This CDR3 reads CASSREGGGYEQYF. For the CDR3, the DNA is TGTGCCAGCTCGCGGGAGGGAGGAGGATACGAGCAGTACTTC.

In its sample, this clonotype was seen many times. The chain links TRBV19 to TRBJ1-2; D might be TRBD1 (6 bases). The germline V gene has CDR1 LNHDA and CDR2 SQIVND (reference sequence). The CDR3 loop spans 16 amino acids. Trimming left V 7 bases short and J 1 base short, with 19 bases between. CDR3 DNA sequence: TGTGCCAGTAACTTTATTCGGGACACCGTTAACTATGGCTACACCTTC. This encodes CASNFIRDTVNYGYTF.

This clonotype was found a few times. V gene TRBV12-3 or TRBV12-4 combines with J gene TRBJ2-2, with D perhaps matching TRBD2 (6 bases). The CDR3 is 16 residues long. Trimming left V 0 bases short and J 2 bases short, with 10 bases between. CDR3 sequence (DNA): TGTGCCAGCAGTTTAGCTTTCGGGGGAAACACCGGGGAGCTGTTTTTT. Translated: CASSLAFGGNTGELFF.

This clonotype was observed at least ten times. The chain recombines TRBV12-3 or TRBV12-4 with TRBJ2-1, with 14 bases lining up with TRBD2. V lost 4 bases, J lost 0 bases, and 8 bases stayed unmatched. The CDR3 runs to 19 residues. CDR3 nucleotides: TGTGCCAGCAGTTACCGGGGACTAGCGGGAGCAAGCTCCTACAATGAGCAGTTCTTC. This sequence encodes CASSYRGLAGASSYNEQFF.

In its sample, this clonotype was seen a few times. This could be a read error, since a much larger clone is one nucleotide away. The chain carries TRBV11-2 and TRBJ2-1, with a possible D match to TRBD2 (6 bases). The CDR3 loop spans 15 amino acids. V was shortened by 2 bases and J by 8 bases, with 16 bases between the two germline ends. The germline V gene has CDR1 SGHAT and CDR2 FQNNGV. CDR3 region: CASSLWGELGHEQFF. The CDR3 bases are TGTGCCAGCAGCTTATGGGGGGAGTTAGGCCATGAGCAGTTCTTC.

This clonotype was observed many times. This CDR3 is CASSGGNQPQHF. The CDR3 DNA sequence: TGTGCCAGCAGCGGGGGCAATCAGCCCCAGCATTTT. J is TRBJ1-5 and V is TRBV28, with D hard to call. Germline V lookup: CDR1 MDHEN, CDR2 SYDVKM. The CDR3 loop spans 12 amino acids. V was trimmed by 6 bases and J by 2 bases, leaving 5 bases between them.

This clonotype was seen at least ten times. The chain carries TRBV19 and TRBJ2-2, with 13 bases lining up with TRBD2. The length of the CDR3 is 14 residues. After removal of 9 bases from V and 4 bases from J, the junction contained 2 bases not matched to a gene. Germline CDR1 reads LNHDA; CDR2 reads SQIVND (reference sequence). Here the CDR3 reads CASRTSGGTGELFF. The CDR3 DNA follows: TGTGCCAGCCGGACTAGCGGGGGCACCGGGGAGCTGTTTTTT.

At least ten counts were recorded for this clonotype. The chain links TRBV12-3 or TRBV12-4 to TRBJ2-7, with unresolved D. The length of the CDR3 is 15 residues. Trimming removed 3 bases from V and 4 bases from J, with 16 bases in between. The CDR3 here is CASSLALSRLYEQYF. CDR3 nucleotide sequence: TGTGCCAGCAGTTTGGCACTCTCACGATTATACGAGCAGTACTTC.

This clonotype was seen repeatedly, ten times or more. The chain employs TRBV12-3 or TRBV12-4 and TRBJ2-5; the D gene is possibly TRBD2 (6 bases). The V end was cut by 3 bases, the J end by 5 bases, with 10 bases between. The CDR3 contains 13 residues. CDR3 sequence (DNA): TGTGCCAGCAGTTTCCGGGACTCGGAGACCCAGTACTTC. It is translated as CASSFRDSETQYF.

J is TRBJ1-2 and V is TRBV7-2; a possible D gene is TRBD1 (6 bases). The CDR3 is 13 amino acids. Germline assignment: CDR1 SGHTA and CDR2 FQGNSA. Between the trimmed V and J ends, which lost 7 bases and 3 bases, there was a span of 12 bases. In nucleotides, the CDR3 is TGTGCCAGCAAACGATACAGGGACTATGGCTACACCTTC. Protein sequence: CASKRYRDYGYTF.

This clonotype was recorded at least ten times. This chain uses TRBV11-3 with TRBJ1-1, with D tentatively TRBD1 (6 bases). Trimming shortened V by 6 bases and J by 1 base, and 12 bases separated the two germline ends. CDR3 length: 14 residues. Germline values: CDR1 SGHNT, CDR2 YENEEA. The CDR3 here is CASSGQHANTEAFF. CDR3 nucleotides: TGTGCCAGCAGTGGACAGCATGCGAACACTGAAGCTTTCTTT.

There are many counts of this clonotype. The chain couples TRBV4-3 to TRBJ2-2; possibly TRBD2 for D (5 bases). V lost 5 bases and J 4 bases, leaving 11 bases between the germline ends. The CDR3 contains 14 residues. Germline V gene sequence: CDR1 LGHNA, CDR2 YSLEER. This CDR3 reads CASSYRTATGELFF. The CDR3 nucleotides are TGCGCCAGCAGCTACCGGACTGCCACCGGGGAGCTGTTTTTT.

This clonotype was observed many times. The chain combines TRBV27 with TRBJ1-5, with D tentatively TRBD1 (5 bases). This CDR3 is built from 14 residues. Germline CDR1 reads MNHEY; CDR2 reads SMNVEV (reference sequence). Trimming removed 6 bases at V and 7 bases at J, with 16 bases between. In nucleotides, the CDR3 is TGTGCCAGCAGCTGGGACCGACTGGGGCAGCCCCAGCATTTT. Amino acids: CASSWDRLGQPQHF.

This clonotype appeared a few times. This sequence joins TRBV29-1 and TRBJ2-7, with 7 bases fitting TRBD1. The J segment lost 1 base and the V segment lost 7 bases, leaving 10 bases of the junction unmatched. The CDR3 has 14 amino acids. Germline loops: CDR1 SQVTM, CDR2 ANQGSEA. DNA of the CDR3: TGCAGCGCCAAAAAGTCGGGACAGTCCTACGAGCAGTACTTC. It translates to CSAKKSGQSYEQYF.